This T cell receptor delta chain appears in the sequencing data of a study of human gamma delta and Vdelta1 T cells. With CATT, TCRdb re-called clones from the PCR reads. In the table there are approximately 1,400 delta-chain clones, roughly 40% of which are singletons. This CDR3 comprises 26 residues. CDR1 is TSWWSYY and CDR2 is QGS in the germline V gene. V lost 0 bases to trimming and J lost 4 bases, with 45 bases between them. Within the sample, this clone is large. The TCR comes from a human donor in good health. The J gene is TRDJ1, the V gene TRDV1, with TRDD3 as a possible D gene (6 bases). Sequencing was performed on Vdelta1 gamma-delta T cells from blood. CDR3 residues: CALGELREPLFGPLGWWGPFIDKLIF. The CDR3 nucleotides are TGTGCTCTTGGGGAACTAAGGGAGCCCCTGTTCGGCCCGCTGGGATGGTGGGGGCCCTTCATCGATAAACTCATCTTT.